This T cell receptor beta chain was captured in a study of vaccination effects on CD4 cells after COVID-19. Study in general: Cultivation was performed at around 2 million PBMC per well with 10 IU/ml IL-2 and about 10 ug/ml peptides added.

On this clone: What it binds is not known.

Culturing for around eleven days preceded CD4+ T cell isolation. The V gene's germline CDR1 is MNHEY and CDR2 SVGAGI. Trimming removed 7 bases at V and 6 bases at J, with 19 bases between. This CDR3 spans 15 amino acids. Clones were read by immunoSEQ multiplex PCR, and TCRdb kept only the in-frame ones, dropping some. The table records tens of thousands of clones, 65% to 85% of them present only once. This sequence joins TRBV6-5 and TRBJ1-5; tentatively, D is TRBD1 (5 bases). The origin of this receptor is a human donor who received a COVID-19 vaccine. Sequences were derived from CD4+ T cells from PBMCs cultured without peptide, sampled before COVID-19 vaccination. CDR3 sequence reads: CASNGGGGLGQPQHF. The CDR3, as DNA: TGTGCCAGCAATGGTGGGGGGGGACTCGGTCAGCCCCAGCATTTT.